This TCR beta chain was recorded in a study of blood T cell repertoires in COVID-19. For the study at large: COVID-19 samples from acute and convalescent phases originated in the United States, Italy and Spain. T cells, B-cell-depleted T cells, or PBMCs supplied cDNA or gDNA.

Per the authors' pipeline: Reference gene primer amplification in the assay estimated nucleated cell counts. Clones were read by immunoSEQ multiplex PCR, and TCRdb kept only the in-frame ones, dropping some. V and J calls and clone size follow that table, whereas D and trimming were derived from the DNA. The table has some 99,000 clones, 81% seen once. CDR3 length: 13 residues. The V segment lost 6 bases and the J segment 3 bases; nucleotides outside the gene matches: 5. Per germline, CDR1 SGHRS and CDR2 YFSETQ. This receptor was obtained from an elderly woman with acute or convalescent COVID-19. The chain joins TRBV5-1 to TRBJ1-1, with 7 positions matching TRBD1. Sequencing was done on a sample of peripheral blood. The CDR3 nucleotides read TGCGCCAGCAAGGGACAGACGGACACTGAAGCTTTCTTT. This translates into CASKGQTDTEAFF.